The TCR beta chain described here comes from a study of OX40 agonist ivuxolimab in advanced cancers. The protocol was immunoSEQ multiplex PCR, while the TCRdb copy is restricted to in-frame clones and leaves out a portion. Among approximately 15,000 clones listed, around 62% were seen once. Germline V gene data show CDR1 as MGHRA and CDR2 as YSYEKL. The CDR3 length is 14 residues. V was cut by 1 base and J by 5 bases, with 11 bases left in between. The rearrangement uses TRBV4-1 and TRBJ1-1; unclear D gene. The source is an adult with an advanced solid tumor such as melanoma, head and neck, liver or kidney cancer. The sample here was CD4+ or CD8+ T cells sorted from blood, taken in a trial of the OX40 agonist ivuxolimab. The CDR3 DNA sequence: TGCGCCAGCAGCCAAGTATTTTTGGGAACTGAAGCTTTCTTT. Amino acids: CASSQVFLGTEAFF.